This paragraph reports one T cell receptor beta chain. Study processing details: From reference gene primer amplification, estimates of nucleated cell counts were derived. Sequenced by immunoSEQ multiplex PCR; TCRdb stores in-frame clones only, minus some. V and J calls and clone size are as listed in that table; D and trimming were resolved from the DNA. The sample lists roughly 200,000 clones; 85% were seen once. The source of the sample is a study of blood T cell repertoires in COVID-19. This CDR3 region has 13 residues. V lost 5 bases and J 7 bases, leaving 15 bases between the germline ends. Germline V CDR1 and CDR2: PRHDT, FYEKMQ (reference sequence).

Sequenced: PBMCs or T cells enriched from blood (not recorded which). The source is a middle-aged man who had recovered from COVID-19. V usage is TRBV13 and J usage is TRBJ2-7; perhaps TRBD2 as D (6 bases). The CDR3 sequence is CASSAGTSGEQYF. CDR3 nucleotide sequence: TGTGCCAGCAGCGCGGGAACATCAGGGGAGCAGTACTTC.